The clone carrying this T cell receptor (beta chain) was seen repeatedly, ten times or more. Its antigen is unknown. The data were taken from a study of CD8 T cells in ankylosing spondylitis. Study-wide points: Disease-linked clones were reportedly significantly enriched in matched ankylosing spondylitis synovial fluid.

MiXCR, run by TCRdb on the 5' RACE reads, gives a single entry per CDR3 protein. The sample lists about 240,000 distinct CDR3 sequences, around 11% occurring once. This CDR3 is 17 amino acids long. The ends lost 4 bases at V and 2 bases at J; junction bases unmatched: 10. Germline V gene sequence: CDR1 WNHNN, CDR2 SYGVQD (reference sequence). The chain employs TRBV10-1 and TRBJ2-2; TRBD2 aligns across 7 bases. The origin of this receptor is a male donor with ankylosing spondylitis or in good health (not recorded which). Input material: blood, either unsorted or a sorted T cell fraction (not recorded which). The CDR3 nucleotides are TGCGCCAGCAGTGTGGGCCTGCGGGGGAACAACACCGGGGAGCTGTTTTTT. Translating gives CASSVGLRGNNTGELFF.